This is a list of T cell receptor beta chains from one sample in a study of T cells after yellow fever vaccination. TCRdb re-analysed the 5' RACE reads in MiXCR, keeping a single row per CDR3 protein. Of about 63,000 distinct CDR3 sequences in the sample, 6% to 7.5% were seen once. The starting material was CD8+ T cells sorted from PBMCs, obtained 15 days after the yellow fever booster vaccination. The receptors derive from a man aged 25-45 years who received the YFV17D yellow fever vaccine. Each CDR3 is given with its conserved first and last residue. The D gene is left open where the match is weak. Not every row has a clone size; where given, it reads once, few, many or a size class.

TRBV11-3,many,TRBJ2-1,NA,CASSDSSASDYYNEQFF,TGTGCCAGCAGCGATAGTAGCGCTAGCGACTACTACAATGAGCAGTTCTTC
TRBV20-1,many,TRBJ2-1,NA,CSEVYGQPPNNEQFF,TGCAGTGAAGTTTATGGACAACCACCTAACAATGAGCAGTTCTTC
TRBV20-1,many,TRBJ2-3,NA,CSARMDVQDTQYF,TGCAGTGCTAGAATGGATGTTCAGGATACGCAGTATTTT
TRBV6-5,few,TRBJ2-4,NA,CASSYDNNIQYF,TGTGCCAGCAGTTATGATAACAACATTCAGTACTTC
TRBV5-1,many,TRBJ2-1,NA,CASSLSEAGYNEQFF,TGCGCCAGCAGCTTGTCGGAGGCAGGGTACAATGAGCAGTTCTTC
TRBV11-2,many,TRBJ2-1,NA,CASSPPSGTYYNEQFF,TGTGCCAGCAGCCCACCGTCCGGGACATACTACAATGAGCAGTTCTTC
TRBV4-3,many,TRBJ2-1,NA,CASSQDVIGFTSYNEQFF,TGCGCCAGCAGCCAAGACGTTATTGGGTTCACCTCCTACAATGAGCAGTTCTTC
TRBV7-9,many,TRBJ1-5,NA,CASSLDNIQPQHF,TGTGCCAGCAGCTTAGACAACATCCAGCCCCAGCATTTT
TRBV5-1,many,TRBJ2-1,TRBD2,CASSSSGSYNEQFF,TGCGCCAGCTCATCTAGCGGGAGTTACAATGAGCAGTTCTTC
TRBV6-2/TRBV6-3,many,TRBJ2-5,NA,CASSYSGETQYF,TGTGCCAGCAGTTACTCAGGGGAGACCCAGTACTTC
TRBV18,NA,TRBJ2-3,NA,CATKFTEPDTQYF,TGTGCCACTAAATTCACCGAGCCTGATACGCAGTATTTT
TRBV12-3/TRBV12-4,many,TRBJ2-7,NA,CASRTGQYEQYF,TGTGCCAGCAGGACCGGGCAGTACGAGCAGTACTTC
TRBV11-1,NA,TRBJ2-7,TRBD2,CASSPPPGSSGSPSSYEQYF,TGTGCCAGCAGCCCGCCTCCCGGGAGTAGCGGGAGCCCTAGCTCCTACGAGCAGTACTTC
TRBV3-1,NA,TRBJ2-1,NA,CASSHGPRSYNEQFF,TGTGCCAGCAGCCACGGCCCTAGATCCTACAATGAGCAGTTCTTC
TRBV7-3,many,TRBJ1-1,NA,CASSLSWGRGNTEAFF,TGTGCCAGCAGCTTAAGTTGGGGCCGGGGGAATACTGAAGCTTTCTTT
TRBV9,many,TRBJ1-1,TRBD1,CASSATGVGGTEAFF,TGTGCCAGCAGCGCCACAGGGGTTGGGGGCACTGAAGCTTTCTTT
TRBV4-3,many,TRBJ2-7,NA,CASSQELELPYEQYF,TGCGCCAGCAGCCAAGAATTGGAACTACCCTACGAGCAGTACTTC
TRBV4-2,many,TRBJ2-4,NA,CASSQDKAGESKNIQYF,TGTGCCAGCAGCCAAGACAAGGCAGGGGAATCCAAAAACATTCAGTACTTC
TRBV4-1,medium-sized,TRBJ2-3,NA,CASSQDQPTDTQYF,TGCGCCAGCAGCCAAGACCAGCCCACAGATACGCAGTATTTT
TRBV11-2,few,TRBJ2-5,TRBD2,CASSLELAGVDQETQYF,TGTGCCAGCAGCTTAGAACTAGCGGGAGTTGATCAAGAGACCCAGTACTTC
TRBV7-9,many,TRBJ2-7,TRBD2,CASMSRGGSYEQYF,TGTGCCAGCATGTCCCGGGGGGGCTCCTACGAGCAGTACTTC
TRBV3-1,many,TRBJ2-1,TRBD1,CASSPGTGGFYNEQFF,TGTGCCAGCAGCCCTGGGACAGGGGGCTTCTACAATGAGCAGTTCTTC
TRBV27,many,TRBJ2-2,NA,CASSFSNTGELFF,TGTGCCAGCAGTTTCAGTAACACCGGGGAGCTGTTTTTT
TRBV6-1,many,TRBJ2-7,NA,CASSFEQYF,TGTGCCAGCAGCTTCGAGCAGTACTTC
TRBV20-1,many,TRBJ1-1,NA,CGTNLNTEAFF,TGCGGGACTAACTTGAACACTGAAGCTTTCTTT
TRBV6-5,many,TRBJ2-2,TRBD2,CASSYSYGTSGPNTGELFF,TGTGCCAGCAGTTACTCCTACGGGACTAGCGGTCCGAACACCGGGGAGCTGTTTTTT
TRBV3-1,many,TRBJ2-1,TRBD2,CASSQTTSGKCGEQFF,TGTGCCAGCAGCCAAACTACTAGCGGGAAGTGTGGCGAGCAGTTCTTC
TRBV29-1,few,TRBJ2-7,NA,CSVQEVSGREQYF,TGCAGCGTTCAGGAGGTCTCGGGGCGAGAGCAGTACTTC
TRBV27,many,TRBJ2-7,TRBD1,CASSESTGAGYEQYF,TGTGCCAGCAGTGAAAGTACAGGGGCCGGCTACGAGCAGTACTTC
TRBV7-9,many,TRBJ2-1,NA,CASSATQLDQHEQFF,TGTGCCAGCAGCGCCACTCAACTAGATCAGCATGAGCAGTTCTTC
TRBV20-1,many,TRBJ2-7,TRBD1,CSARGTGEVLGEQYF,TGCAGTGCTAGAGGGACAGGGGAAGTTTTGGGGGAGCAGTACTTC
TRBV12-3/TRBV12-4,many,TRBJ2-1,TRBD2,CASRRVAGVSYNEQFF,TGTGCCAGCAGACGAGTAGCGGGAGTGTCCTACAATGAGCAGTTCTTC
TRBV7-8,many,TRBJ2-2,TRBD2,CASRPREGAGGKFGELFF,TGTGCCAGCAGACCACGCGAAGGGGCGGGAGGAAAGTTCGGGGAGCTGTTTTTT
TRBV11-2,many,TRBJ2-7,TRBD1,CASSLSEGAYEQYF,TGTGCCAGCAGCTTATCCGAGGGGGCGTACGAGCAGTACTTC
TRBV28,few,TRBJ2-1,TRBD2,CASGGLALNEQFF,TGTGCCAGCGGAGGACTAGCGCTTAATGAGCAGTTCTTC
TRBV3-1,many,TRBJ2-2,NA,CASTQTGELFF,TGTGCCAGCACCCAGACCGGGGAGCTGTTTTTT
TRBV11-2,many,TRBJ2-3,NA,CASSPHSDGDTQYF,TGTGCCAGCAGCCCACACAGCGACGGGGATACGCAGTATTTT
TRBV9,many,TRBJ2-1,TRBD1,CASSTQGSSYNEQFF,TGTGCCAGCAGCACACAGGGGTCCTCCTACAATGAGCAGTTCTTC
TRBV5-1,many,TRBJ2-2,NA,CASSLDPGADTGELFF,TGCGCCAGCAGCTTGGATCCGGGAGCAGACACCGGGGAGCTGTTTTTT
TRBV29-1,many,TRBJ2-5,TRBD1,CSVDPTPGQEETQYF,TGCAGCGTTGACCCGACCCCGGGACAGGAAGAGACCCAGTACTTC
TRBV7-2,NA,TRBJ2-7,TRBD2,CASSPRDGRGSYEQYF,TGTGCCAGCAGCCCCCGGGACGGGAGGGGTTCCTACGAGCAGTACTTC
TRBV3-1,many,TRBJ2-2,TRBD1,CASSQLQGANTGELFF,TGTGCCAGCAGCCAACTACAGGGGGCGAACACCGGGGAGCTGTTTTTT
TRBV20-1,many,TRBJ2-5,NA,CSVDLQAEQETQYF,TGCAGTGTTGACCTCCAAGCGGAGCAAGAGACCCAGTACTTC
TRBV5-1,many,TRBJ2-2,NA,CASTQGYQTNTGELFF,TGCGCCAGCACTCAGGGGTACCAAACGAACACCGGGGAGCTGTTTTTT
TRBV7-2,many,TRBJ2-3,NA,CASSLDVSPDTQYF,TGTGCCAGCAGCTTAGATGTTAGTCCAGATACGCAGTATTTT
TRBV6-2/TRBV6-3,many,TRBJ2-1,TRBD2,CASGGTSYNEQFF,TGTGCCAGCGGCGGGACTAGCTACAATGAGCAGTTCTTC
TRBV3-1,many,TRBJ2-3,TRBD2,CASSHTSGSKDTQYF,TGTGCCAGCAGCCATACTAGCGGGAGTAAAGATACGCAGTATTTT
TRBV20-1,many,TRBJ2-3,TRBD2,CSASSWTSGWVTDTQYF,TGCAGTGCTAGTTCCTGGACTAGCGGATGGGTCACAGATACGCAGTATTTT
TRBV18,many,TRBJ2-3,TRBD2,CASSPGLAGVADTQYF,TGTGCCAGCTCACCAGGGCTAGCGGGAGTGGCAGATACGCAGTATTTT
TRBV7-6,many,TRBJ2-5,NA,CASSILGPGETQYF,TGTGCCAGCAGCATACTTGGTCCCGGAGAGACCCAGTACTTC
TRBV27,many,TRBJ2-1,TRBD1,CASSITGAGEQFF,TGTGCCAGCAGTATCACAGGGGCGGGTGAGCAGTTCTTC